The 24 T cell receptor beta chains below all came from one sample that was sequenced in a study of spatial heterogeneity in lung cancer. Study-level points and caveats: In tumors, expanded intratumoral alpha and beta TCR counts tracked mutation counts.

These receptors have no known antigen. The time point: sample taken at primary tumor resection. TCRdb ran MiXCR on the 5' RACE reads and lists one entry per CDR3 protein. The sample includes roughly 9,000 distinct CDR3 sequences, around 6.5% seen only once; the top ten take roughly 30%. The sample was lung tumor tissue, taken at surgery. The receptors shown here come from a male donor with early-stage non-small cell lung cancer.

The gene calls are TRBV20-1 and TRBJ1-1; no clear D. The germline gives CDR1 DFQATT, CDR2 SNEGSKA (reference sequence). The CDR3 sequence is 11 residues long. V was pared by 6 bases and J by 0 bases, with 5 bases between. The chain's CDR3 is CSAGLNTEAFF. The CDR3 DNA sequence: TGCAGTGCGGGCCTGAACACTGAAGCTTTCTTT.

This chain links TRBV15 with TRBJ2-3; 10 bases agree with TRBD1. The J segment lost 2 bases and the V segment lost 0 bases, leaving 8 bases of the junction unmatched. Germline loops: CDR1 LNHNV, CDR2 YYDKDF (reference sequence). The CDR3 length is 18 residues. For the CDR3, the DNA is TGTGCCACCAGCAGAGATGACGCCGGGACAGGGGCCACAGATACGCAGTATTTT. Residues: CATSRDDAGTGATDTQYF.

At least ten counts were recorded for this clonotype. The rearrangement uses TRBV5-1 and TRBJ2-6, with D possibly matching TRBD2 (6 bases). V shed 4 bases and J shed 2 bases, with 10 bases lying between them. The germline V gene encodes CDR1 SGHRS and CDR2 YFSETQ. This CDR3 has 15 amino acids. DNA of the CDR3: TGCGCCAGCAGCCAAACTAGCCCTGGGGCCAACGTCCTGACTTTC. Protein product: CASSQTSPGANVLTF. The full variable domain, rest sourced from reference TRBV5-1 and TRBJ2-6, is KAGVTQTPRYLIKTRGQQVTLSCSPISGHRSVSWYQQTPGQGLQFLFEYFSETQRNKGNFPGRFSGRQFSNSRSEMNVSTLELGDSALYLCASSQTSPGANVLTFGAGSRLTVL.

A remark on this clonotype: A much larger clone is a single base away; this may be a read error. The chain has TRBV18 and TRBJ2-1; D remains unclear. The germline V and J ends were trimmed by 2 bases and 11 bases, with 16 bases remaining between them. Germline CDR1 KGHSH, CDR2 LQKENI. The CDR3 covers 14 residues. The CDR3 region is CASSPKTGRSKQFF. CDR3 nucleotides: TGTGCCAGCTCACCAAAGACGGGTCGTAGTAAGCAGTTCTTC.

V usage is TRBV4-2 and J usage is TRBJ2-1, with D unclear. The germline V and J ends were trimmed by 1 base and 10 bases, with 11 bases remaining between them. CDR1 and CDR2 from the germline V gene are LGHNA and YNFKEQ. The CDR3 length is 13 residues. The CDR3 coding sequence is TGTGCCAGCAGCCAAGGTGTTGAAGGGGAGCAGTTCTTC. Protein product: CASSQGVEGEQFF.

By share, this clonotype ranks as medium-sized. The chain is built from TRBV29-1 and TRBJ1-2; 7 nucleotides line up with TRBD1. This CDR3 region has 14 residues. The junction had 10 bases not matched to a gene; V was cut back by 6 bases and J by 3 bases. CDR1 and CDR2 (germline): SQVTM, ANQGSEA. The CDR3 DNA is TGCAGCGTGCGCGGGGACAGCAGTTACTATGGCTACACCTTC. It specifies CSVRGDSSYYGYTF.

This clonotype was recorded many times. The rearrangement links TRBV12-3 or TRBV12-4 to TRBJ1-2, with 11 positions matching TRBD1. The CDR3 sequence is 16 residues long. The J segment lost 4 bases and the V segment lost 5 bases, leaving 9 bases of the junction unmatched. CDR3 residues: CASSPGTGGGGYGYTF. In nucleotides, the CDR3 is TGTGCCAGCAGTCCGGGGACAGGGGGGGGAGGCTATGGCTACACCTTC.

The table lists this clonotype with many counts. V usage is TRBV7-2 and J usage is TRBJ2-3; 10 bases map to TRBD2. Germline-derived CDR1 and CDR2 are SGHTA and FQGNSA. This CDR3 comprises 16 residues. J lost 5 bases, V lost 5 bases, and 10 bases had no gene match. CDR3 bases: TGTGCCAGCAGCCAAGGGGAAGCGGGGGGGCTAGATACGCAGTATTTT. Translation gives CASSQGEAGGLDTQYF.

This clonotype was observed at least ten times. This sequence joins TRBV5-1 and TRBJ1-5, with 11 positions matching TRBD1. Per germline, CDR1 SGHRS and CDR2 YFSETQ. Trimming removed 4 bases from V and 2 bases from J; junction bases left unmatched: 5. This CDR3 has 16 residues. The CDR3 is CASSPGQGAGNQPQHF. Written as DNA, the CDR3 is TGCGCCAGCAGCCCCGGACAGGGGGCAGGCAATCAGCCCCAGCATTTT.

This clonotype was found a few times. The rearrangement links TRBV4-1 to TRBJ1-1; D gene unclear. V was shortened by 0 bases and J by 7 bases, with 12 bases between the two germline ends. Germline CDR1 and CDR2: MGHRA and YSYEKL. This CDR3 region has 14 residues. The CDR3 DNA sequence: TGCGCCAGCAGCCAAGATCCCGGCCGGGGTGAAGCTTTCTTT. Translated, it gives CASSQDPGRGEAFF.

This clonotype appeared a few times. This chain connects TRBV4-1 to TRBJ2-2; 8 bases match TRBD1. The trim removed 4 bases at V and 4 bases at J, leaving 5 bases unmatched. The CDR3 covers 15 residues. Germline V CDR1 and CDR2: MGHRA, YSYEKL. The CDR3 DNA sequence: TGCGCCAGCAGCCTTAGGACAGGGACCACCGGGGAGCTGTTTTTT. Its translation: CASSLRTGTTGELFF.

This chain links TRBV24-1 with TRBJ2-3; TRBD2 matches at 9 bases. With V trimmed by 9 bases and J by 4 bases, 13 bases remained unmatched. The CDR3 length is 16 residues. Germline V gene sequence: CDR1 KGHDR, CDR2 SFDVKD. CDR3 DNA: TGTGCCACCTCGATCGGGGCGGGGGGGCGAGCAGATACGCAGTATTTT. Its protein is CATSIGAGGRADTQYF.

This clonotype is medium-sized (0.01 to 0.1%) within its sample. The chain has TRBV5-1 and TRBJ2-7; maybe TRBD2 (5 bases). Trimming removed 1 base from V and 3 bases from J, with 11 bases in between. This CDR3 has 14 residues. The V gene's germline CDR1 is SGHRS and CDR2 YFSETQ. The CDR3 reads CASSLSGSNYEQYF. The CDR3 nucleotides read TGCGCCAGCAGCTTGAGCGGTAGTAACTACGAGCAGTACTTC.

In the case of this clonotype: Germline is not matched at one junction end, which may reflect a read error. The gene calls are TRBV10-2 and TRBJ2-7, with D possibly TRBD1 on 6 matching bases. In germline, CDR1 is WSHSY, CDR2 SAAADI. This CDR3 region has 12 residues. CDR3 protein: CAGSFGQLGEYF. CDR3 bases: TGCGCCGGCAGTTTCGGACAGCTCGGGGAGTACTTC.

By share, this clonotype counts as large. The CDR3 region has the DNA TGTGCCAGCAGTTTAGGCCTCCGCCAGCCCCAGCATTTT. It encodes CASSLGLRQPQHF. The V call is TRBV12-3 or TRBV12-4, the J call TRBJ1-5; D uncertain. V lost 1 base, J lost 7 bases, and 8 bases lay in between. CDR3 length: 13 residues.

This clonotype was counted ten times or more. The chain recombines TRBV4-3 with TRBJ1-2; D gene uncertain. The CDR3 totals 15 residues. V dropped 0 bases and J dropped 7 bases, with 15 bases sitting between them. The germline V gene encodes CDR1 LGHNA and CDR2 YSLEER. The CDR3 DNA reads TGCGCCAGCAGCCAAGAAAACTTGAGAAAGGTTGGCTACACCTTC. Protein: CASSQENLRKVGYTF.

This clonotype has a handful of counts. The CDR3 nucleotides read TGTGCCAGCAGCCAAGAGGGACAGGGCTCCTACGAGCAGTACTTC. Translation: CASSQEGQGSYEQYF. The gene calls are TRBV4-2 and TRBJ2-7; 9 positions agree with TRBD1. Germline lookup yields CDR1 LGHNA and CDR2 YNFKEQ. The junction had 0 bases not matched to a gene; V was cut back by 0 bases and J by 0 bases. This CDR3 has 15 amino acids.

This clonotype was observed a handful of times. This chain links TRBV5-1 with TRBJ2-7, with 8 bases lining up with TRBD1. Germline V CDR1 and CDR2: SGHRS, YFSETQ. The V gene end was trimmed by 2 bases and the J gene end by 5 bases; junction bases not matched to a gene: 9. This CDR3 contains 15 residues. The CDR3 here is CASSLDRGPPNEQYF. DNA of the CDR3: TGCGCCAGCAGCTTAGACAGGGGTCCTCCCAACGAGCAGTACTTC.

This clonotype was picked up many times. CDR3 residues: CASSSGTGNTIYF. In DNA, the CDR3 is TGCGCCAGCAGCTCGGGGACTGGAAACACCATATATTTT. The chain recombines TRBV5-1 with TRBJ1-3, with D uncertain. V lost 3 bases and J lost 2, with 6 bases in between. The CDR3 has 13 amino acids. Germline CDR1 reads SGHRS; CDR2 reads YFSETQ.

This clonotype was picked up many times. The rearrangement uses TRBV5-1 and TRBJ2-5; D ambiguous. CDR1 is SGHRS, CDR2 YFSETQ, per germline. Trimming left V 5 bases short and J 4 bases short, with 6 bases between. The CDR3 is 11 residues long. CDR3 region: CASRGGETQYF. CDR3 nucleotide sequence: TGCGCCAGCAGGGGCGGAGAGACCCAGTACTTC.

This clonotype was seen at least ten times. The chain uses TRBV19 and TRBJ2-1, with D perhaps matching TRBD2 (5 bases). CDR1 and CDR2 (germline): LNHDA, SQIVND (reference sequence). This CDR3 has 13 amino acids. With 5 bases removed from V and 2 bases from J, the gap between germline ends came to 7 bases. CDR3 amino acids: CASSAGTYNEQFF. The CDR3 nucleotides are TGTGCCAGTAGTGCCGGGACCTACAATGAGCAGTTCTTC.

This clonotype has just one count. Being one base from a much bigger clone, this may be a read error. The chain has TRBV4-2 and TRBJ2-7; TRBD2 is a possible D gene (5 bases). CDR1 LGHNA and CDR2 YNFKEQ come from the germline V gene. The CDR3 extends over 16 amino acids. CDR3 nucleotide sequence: TGTGTCAGCAGCCAAGAAGGAGGTGGCCAGATCTACGAGCAGTACTTC. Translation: CVSSQEGGGQIYEQYF.

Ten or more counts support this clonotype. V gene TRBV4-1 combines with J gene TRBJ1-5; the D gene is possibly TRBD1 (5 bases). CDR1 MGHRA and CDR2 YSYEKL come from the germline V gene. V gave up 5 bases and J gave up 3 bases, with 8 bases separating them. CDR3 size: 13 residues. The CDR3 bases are TGCGCCAGCAGCTACAGGTACAATCAGCCCCAGCATTTT. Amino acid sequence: CASSYRYNQPQHF.

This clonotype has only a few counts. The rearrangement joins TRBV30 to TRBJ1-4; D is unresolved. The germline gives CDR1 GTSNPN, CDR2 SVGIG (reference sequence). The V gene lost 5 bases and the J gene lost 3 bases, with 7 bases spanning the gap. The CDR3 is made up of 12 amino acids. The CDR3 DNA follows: TGTGCCTGGGGGCAGGCTAATGAAAAACTGTTTTTT. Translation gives CAWGQANEKLFF.